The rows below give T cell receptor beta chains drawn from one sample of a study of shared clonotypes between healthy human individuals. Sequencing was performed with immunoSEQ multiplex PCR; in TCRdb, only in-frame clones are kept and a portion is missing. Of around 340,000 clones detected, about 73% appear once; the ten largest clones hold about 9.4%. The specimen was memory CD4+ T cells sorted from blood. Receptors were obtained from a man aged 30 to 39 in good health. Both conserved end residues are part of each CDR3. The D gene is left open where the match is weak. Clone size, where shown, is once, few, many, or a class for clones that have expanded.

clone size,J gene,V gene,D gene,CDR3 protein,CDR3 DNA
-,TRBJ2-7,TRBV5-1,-,CASSLDFPYEQYF,TGCGCCAGCAGCTTGGATTTCCCCTACGAGCAGTACTTC
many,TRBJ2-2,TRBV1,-,CTSSQPSGTFTGELFF,TGCACCAGCAGCCAACCTAGCGGCACGTTCACCGGGGAGCTGTTTTTT
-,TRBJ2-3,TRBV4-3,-,CASSLRLDQDTQYF,TGCGCCAGCAGCCTCCGACTAGATCAGGATACGCAGTATTTT
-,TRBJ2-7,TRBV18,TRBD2,CASSPEVAGGWTYEQYF,TGTGCCAGCTCACCAGAGGTAGCGGGAGGTTGGACCTACGAGCAGTACTTC
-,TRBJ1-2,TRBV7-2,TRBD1,CASSWDRGYGYTF,TGTGCCAGCAGCTGGGACAGGGGCTATGGCTACACCTTC
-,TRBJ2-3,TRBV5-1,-,CASASGGTQYF,TGCGCCAGCGCCTCTGGGGGTACGCAGTATTTT
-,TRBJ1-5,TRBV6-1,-,CASRIQGNQPQHF,TGTGCCAGCAGGATACAGGGAAATCAGCCCCAGCATTTT
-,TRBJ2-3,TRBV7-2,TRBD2,CASSKREGDTQYF,TGTGCCAGCAGCAAGCGGGAGGGCGATACGCAGTATTTT
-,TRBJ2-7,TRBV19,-,CASSFRGSSYEQYF,TGTGCCAGTAGTTTCCGGGGTAGCTCCTACGAGCAGTACTTC
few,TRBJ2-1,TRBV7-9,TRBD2,CASIRGRASGYNEQFF,TGTGCCAGCATCCGAGGGAGGGCTAGCGGATACAATGAGCAGTTCTTC
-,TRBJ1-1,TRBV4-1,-,CASSQDGPGAGSNTEAFF,TGCGCCAGCAGCCAAGATGGGCCGGGGGCAGGGTCGAACACTGAAGCTTTCTTT
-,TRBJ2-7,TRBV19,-,CASSPTFAYEQYF,TGTGCCAGTAGCCCGACCTTCGCCTACGAGCAGTACTTC
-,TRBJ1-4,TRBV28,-,CASSLPRGHNEKLFF,TGTGCCAGCAGTCTCCCCCGGGGCCATAATGAAAAACTGTTTTTT
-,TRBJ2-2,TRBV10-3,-,CAISELIPNTGVELFF,TGTGCCATCAGTGAGTTGATACCAAACACCGGGGTGGAGCTGTTTTTT
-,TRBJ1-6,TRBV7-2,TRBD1,CASNLNRGYSPLHF,TGTGCCAGCAACCTAAACAGGGGTTATTCACCCCTCCACTTT
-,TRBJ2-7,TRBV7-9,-,CASSLAGVFYEQYF,TGTGCCAGCAGCTTAGCGGGAGTCTTCTACGAGCAGTACTTC
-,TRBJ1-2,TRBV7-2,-,CASSLGLLHGYTF,TGTGCCAGCAGCTTAGGGCTGTTGCATGGCTACACCTTC
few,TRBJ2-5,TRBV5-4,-,CASSPRYQETQYF,TGTGCCAGCAGCCCCAGGTACCAAGAGACCCAGTACTTC
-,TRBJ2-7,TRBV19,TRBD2,CASRVRDYRSYEQYF,TGTGCCAGTAGAGTCCGGGACTACCGCTCCTACGAGCAGTACTTC
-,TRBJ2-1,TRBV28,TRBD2,CASSPTSGSYNEQFF,TGTGCCAGCAGCCCGACTAGCGGCTCCTACAATGAGCAGTTCTTC
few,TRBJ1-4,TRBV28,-,CASRAPDRNEKLFF,TGTGCCAGCAGGGCTCCAGACCGTAATGAAAAACTGTTTTTT
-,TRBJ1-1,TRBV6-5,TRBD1,CASSTDRGPEAFF,TGTGCCAGCAGTACGGACAGGGGCCCTGAAGCTTTCTTT